This T cell receptor beta chain emerged from a study of synovial regulatory T cells in juvenile arthritis. This table comes from immunoSEQ multiplex PCR, and its TCRdb copy is limited to in-frame clones, with some not included. The sample shows around 10,000 clones, and 0.85% to 1% sits with its ten largest clones. The CDR3 sequence is 13 residues long. There is no recorded DNA. Germline lookup yields CDR1 MNHEY and CDR2 SVGAGI. V is TRBV6-5 and J is TRBJ1-1. This TCR derives from a donor aged 2-35 years with juvenile idiopathic arthritis. Sequencing used Treg cells from blood. The subset is: remaining (HLA-DR-negative) circulating blood Treg cells. CDR3 residues: CASSYAKNTEAFF.